Shown below are 3 T cell receptor beta chains from a single sample sequenced in a study of blood T cell repertoires in COVID-19. Measured with immunoSEQ multiplex PCR; TCRdb has only the in-frame clones, and not every one. This table holds tens of thousands of clones, more than 70% found once. The source material was peripheral blood. These receptor sequences come from a woman in her 50s with active or convalescent COVID-19.

The rearrangement joins TRBV12-3 or TRBV12-4 to TRBJ2-1; D ambiguous. Trimming removed 3 bases at V and 10 bases at J, with 10 bases between. The CDR3 contains 12 residues. Here the CDR3 reads CASSFIADEQFF. CDR3 DNA sequence: TGTGCCAGCAGTTTCATAGCTGACGAGCAGTTCTTC.

The V and J genes are TRBV9 and TRBJ2-7; TRBD1 agrees at 8 bases. CDR3 length: 14 amino acids. J was trimmed by 6 bases and V by 0 bases; bases with no gene match: 5. Germline V CDR1 and CDR2: SGDLS, YYNGEE. In DNA form, the CDR3 reads TGTGCCAGCAGCGTAGGGACAGGGTTTAGCGAGCAGTACTTC. Protein: CASSVGTGFSEQYF.

This chain uses TRBV3-1 (or the pseudogene TRBV3-2) with TRBJ2-7; possible D gene TRBD2, 5 bases. The CDR3 is made up of 14 amino acids. The V gene lost 1 base and the J gene lost 5 bases, with 12 bases spanning the gap. CDR1 LGHDT and CDR2 YNNKEL come from the germline V gene (reference sequence). CDR3 DNA sequence: TGTGCCAGCAGCCAAGTTGTACTAGTCGACGAGCAGTACTTC. Its protein product is CASSQVVLVDEQYF.